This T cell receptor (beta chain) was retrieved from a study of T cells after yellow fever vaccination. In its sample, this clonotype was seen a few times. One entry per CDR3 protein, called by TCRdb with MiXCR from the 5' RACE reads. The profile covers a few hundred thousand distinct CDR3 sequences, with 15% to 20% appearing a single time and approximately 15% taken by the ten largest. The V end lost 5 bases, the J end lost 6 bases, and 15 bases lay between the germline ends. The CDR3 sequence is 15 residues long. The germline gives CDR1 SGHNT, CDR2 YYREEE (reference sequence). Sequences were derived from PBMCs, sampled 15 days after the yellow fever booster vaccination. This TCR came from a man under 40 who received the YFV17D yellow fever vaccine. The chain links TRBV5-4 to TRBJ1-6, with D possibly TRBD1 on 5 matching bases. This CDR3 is CASRVTGTRNSPLHF. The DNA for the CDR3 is TGTGCCAGCAGGGTGACCGGGACCCGTAATTCACCCCTCCACTTT.